The rows below give T cell receptor beta chains drawn from one sample of a study of blood T cell repertoires in COVID-19. Data came from immunoSEQ multiplex PCR; TCRdb stores just in-frame clones and leaves some out. The sample records tens of thousands of clones, approximately 91% being singletons. The material sequenced was peripheral blood. The receptors were gathered from a woman aged 80 or over with active or convalescent COVID-19. CDR3s include the opening cysteine and the closing phenylalanine or tryptophan. The D gene is left open where the match is weak. Where a row states a size, it is once, few, many or the class of an expanded clone; other rows omit it.

>TRBV5-4|NA|TRBJ2-7|TRBD1
TGTGCCAGCAGCCAAGGGACAGGGAGAGGCGAGCAGTACTTC
CASSQGTGRGEQYF
>TRBV9|NA|TRBJ2-2|NA
TGTGCCAGCAGCGTAGTGTCCTTGGACAGCGCGAACACCGGGGAGCTGTTTTTT
CASSVVSLDSANTGELFF
>TRBV18|NA|TRBJ2-4|TRBD1
TGTGCCAGCTCACCCGACAGGGATGGTGACATTCAGTACTTC
CASSPDRDGDIQYF
>TRBV6-5|NA|TRBJ1-2|NA
TGTGCCAGCGAGGGGGGGGGCGGCTACACCTTC
CASEGGGGYTF
>TRBV5-4|NA|TRBJ2-5|NA
TGTGCCAGCAGCTCTAGACCCGGCGGGGAGACCCAGTACTTC
CASSSRPGGETQYF
>TRBV9|NA|TRBJ2-5|TRBD2
TGTGCCAGCAGCGTAGCGGCTAGCGGGGTTGGTGGTGACCAAGAGACCCAGTACTTC
CASSVAASGVGGDQETQYF
>TRBV7-6|NA|TRBJ2-5|TRBD2
TGTGCCAGCAGCTTAAGGGTGTCACTAGCGGGGGACGGGGAGACCCAGTACTTC
CASSLRVSLAGDGETQYF
>TRBV14|NA|TRBJ1-6|TRBD1
TGTGCCAGCAGTCCGGGACAGGTCTATAATTCACCCCTCCACTTT
CASSPGQVYNSPLHF
>TRBV6-6|NA|TRBJ2-7|NA
TGTGCCAGCAGTAATTCAATAGACGAGCAGTACTTC
CASSNSIDEQYF
>TRBV6-6|once|TRBJ1-5|NA
TGTGCCAGCAGTACCCAAGTGTGGTCAGAAAAGCATTTT
CASSTQVWSEKHF
>TRBV24-1|NA|TRBJ1-2|NA
TGTGCCACCTCACGGCCTGGAGCTAACTATGGCTACACCTTC
CATSRPGANYGYTF
>TRBV4-1|NA|TRBJ2-1|NA
TGCGCCAGCAGCCAAGACTACAGATCCTCCTACAATGAGCAGTTCTTC
CASSQDYRSSYNEQFF
>TRBV18|NA|TRBJ2-5|TRBD2
TGTGCCAGCTCACCACTAGCGGGATCTGGAGAGACCCAGTACTTC
CASSPLAGSGETQYF
>TRBV12-3/TRBV12-4|NA|TRBJ2-5|NA
TGTGCCAGCAGCACGAGGATTGGGGAGACCCAGTACTTC
CASSTRIGETQYF
>TRBV5-1|NA|TRBJ2-7|NA
TGCGCCAGCAGCGAGCAGGGGACCTACGAGCAGTACTTC
CASSEQGTYEQYF
>TRBV7-8|NA|TRBJ2-1|TRBD2
TGTGCCAGCAGCTTAACTAGCGTACGGAGCTCCTACAATGAGCAGTTCTTC
CASSLTSVRSSYNEQFF
>TRBV10-3|NA|TRBJ1-6|TRBD1
TGTGCCATCAGTGTGGGGACAGGGGATTCACCCCTCCACTTT
CAISVGTGDSPLHF
>TRBV10-3|NA|TRBJ2-7|TRBD1
TGTGCCATCAGTGAGTCGAGTTGGGACAGGGGCAACGAGCAGTACTTC
CAISESSWDRGNEQYF
>TRBV10-1|NA|TRBJ1-3|NA
TGCGCCAGCAGTGCCCAGAAATCGATTGGAAACACCATATATTTT
CASSAQKSIGNTIYF
>TRBV2|NA|TRBJ2-3|TRBD2
TGTGCCAGCAGTACGGGGGGGCAGTTAGATACGCAGTATTTT
CASSTGGQLDTQYF